This T cell receptor beta chain was sequenced during a study of blood T cell repertoires in COVID-19. Germline assignment: CDR1 SNHLY and CDR2 FYNNEI. This CDR3 has 13 amino acids. The J segment lost 2 bases and the V segment lost 6 bases, leaving 3 bases of the junction unmatched. Data came from immunoSEQ multiplex PCR; TCRdb stores just in-frame clones and leaves some out. The sample includes 200,000 to 250,000 clones, about four fifths of them seen just once. This clonotype was sampled from a woman in her 50s with acute COVID-19. J is TRBJ2-7 and V is TRBV2; 8 nucleotides agree with TRBD1. Sample: PBMCs or T cells enriched from blood (not recorded which). The CDR3 coding sequence is TGTGCCAGCAGGGGACAGGTTACCTACGAGCAGTACTTC. Protein product: CASRGQVTYEQYF.